This note documents a single T cell receptor beta chain sequence. This clonotype has a handful of counts. Its antigen has not been determined. The record has no base qualities; no much larger clone is one base away. The source of the sample is a study of post-analysis software for immune sequencing data (dated by TCRdb to the mid-2010s). Context from the whole study: Disease courses on record covered relapsing-remitting, secondary progressive and progressive-relapsing multiple sclerosis, though some patients had no subtype annotation. The multiple sclerosis patient repertoires were compared with about a dozen previously published healthy control repertoires from donors aged about 6 to 26 years. A subset of samples was prepared in parallel using single-end sample barcoding, then pooled and co-amplified after Illumina adapter ligation.

From V the trimming removes 6 bases and from J it removes 6 bases, while the gene matches leave 6 bases of the junction unaccounted for. The CDR3, from cysteine to phenylalanine, totals 14 residues. Solely the CDR3 DNA is kept, with 42 bases framed from the first base. CDR1 and CDR2 are read off the germline V gene as MRHNA and SNTAGT. On the study overall, not on this receptor specifically: Patients showed significantly higher frequencies than controls for a handful of TRBV segments, among them TRBV5-6, TRBV5-1 and TRBV20-1. Direct clustering with F measure showed strong co-clustering of samples prepared in the same batch, prompting a batch-effect correction. Compared with controls, multiple sclerosis patients had significantly lower normalized Chao1 diversity, a finding suggesting substantial peripheral T-cell clonal expansion. The control group was slightly older than the multiple sclerosis patient group.

The library came from PCR. Sequencing relied on an Illumina HiSeq 2500. To reduce PCR and sequencing biases, unique molecular identifiers were incorporated into the TCR beta cDNA libraries. Approximately 500,000 cDNA molecules were obtained for every 1 to 10 million input T cells, so each molecule roughly corresponded to one T cell. Patient libraries were prepared and sequenced with the same protocol used for the earlier healthy control dataset. Within a given batch, samples were prepared together, multiplexed and sequenced on the same HiSeq lane. Regarding the original processing steps: MIGEC was used to process the raw barcoded reads, and molecular identifier groups with only a single read were discarded before consensus assembly and CDR3 extraction. Clonotype tables were post-analysed with VDJtools, normalizing diversity by down-sampling all datasets to the smallest sample size. Repertoire overlap clustering matched CDR3 amino acid but not nucleotide sequences to correct batch-related cross-sample contamination. TCRdb trimmed public reads at Q25 via fastp, called clones via MiXCR and kept in-frame beta chains. One record per CDR3 amino acid sequence lists the most common genes and DNA. The V and J calls and clone size come from TCRdb's table, not from the authors' own analysis. Counted in this sample were roughly 620,000 distinct CDR3 sequences; roughly 47% of them appeared once. Under 2% of the sample rests with the top ten.

TCR beta repertoires were profiled from peripheral blood of 13 young patients with multiple sclerosis to demonstrate the VDJtools post-analysis software. The multiple sclerosis patients were children and adolescents between roughly 6 and 17 years of age. The chain employs TRBV6-4 and TRBJ2-3; 10 bases in the junction line up with TRBD1. The receptor was isolated from a girl between 5 and 17 years old with multiple sclerosis. Material for sequencing was blood. DNA sequence: TGTGCCAGCAGCGCAGGACAGGGGGTGGATACGCAGTATTTT. This yields the protein CASSAGQGVDTQYF.